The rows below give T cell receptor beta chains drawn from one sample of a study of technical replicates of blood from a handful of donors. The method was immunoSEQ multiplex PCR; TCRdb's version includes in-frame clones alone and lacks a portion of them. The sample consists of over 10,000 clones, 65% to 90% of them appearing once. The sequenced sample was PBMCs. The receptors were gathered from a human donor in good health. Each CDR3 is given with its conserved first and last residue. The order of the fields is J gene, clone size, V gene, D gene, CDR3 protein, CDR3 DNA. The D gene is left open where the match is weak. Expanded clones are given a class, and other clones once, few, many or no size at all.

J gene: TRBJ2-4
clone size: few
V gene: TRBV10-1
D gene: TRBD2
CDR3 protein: CATHRLAGDKYPKNIQYF
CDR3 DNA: TGCGCCACCCACCGACTAGCGGGAGATAAATATCCCAAAAACATTCAGTACTTC

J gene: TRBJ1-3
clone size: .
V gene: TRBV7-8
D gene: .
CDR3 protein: CASSLVQGGRNTIYF
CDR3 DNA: TGTGCCAGCAGCTTAGTACAGGGTGGAAGAAACACCATATATTTT

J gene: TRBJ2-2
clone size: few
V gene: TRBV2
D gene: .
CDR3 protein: CASMAYRNTGELFF
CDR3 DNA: TGTGCCAGCATGGCATACAGGAACACCGGGGAGCTGTTTTTT

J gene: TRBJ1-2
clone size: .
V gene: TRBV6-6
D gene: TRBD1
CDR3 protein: CASSTNLGGGYGYTF
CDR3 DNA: TGTGCCAGCAGTACGAATCTAGGGGGCGGCTATGGCTACACCTTC

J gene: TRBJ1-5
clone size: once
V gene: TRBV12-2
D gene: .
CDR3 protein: CASRLDREPQPQHF
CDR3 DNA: TGTGCAAGTCGCTTGGACAGGGAGCCCCAGCCCCAGCATTTT

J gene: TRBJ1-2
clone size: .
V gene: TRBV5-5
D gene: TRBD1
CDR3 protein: CASSQEPGQGYYGYTF
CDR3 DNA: TGTGCCAGCAGCCAGGAACCGGGACAGGGGTACTATGGCTACACCTTC

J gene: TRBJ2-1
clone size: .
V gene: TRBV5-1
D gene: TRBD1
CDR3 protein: CASGSGRQGWGEQFF
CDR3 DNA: TGCGCCAGCGGAAGCGGGCGACAGGGGTGGGGTGAGCAGTTCTTC

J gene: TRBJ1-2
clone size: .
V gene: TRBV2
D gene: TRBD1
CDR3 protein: CASRGEEWAGQGNYGYTF
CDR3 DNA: TGTGCCAGCAGGGGAGAGGAGTGGGCGGGACAGGGGAACTATGGCTACACCTTC

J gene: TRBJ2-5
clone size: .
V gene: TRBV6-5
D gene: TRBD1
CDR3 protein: CASSSRTGQETQYF
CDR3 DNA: TGTGCCAGCAGTTCCCGGACAGGGCAGGAGACCCAGTACTTC

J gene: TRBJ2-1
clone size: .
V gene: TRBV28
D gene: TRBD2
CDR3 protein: CASSLLRGLAGVLEQFF
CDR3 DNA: TGTGCCAGCAGTTTATTGAGGGGACTAGCGGGAGTCCTTGAGCAGTTCTTC

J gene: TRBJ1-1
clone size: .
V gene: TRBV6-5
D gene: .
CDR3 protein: CASYRPGSQEAFF
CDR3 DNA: TGTGCCAGCTACCGGCCAGGGTCCCAGGAGGCTTTCTTT

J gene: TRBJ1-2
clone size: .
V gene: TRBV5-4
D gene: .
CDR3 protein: CASSLSMDSGEGYTF
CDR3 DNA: TGTGCCAGCAGCTTGTCGATGGACTCCGGGGAGGGCTACACCTTC

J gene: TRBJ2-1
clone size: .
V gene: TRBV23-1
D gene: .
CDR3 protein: CASSPHGERPTYNEQFF
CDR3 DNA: TGCGCCAGCAGTCCCCACGGGGAGCGCCCGACCTACAATGAGCAGTTCTTC

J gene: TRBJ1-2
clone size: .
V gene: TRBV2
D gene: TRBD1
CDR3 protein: CASTSQPGGYGYTF
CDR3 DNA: TGTGCCAGCACTAGCCAGCCAGGGGGCTATGGCTACACCTTC

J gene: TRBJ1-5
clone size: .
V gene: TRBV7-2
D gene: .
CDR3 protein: CASSSSVFQPQHF
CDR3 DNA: TGTGCCAGCAGCTCGTCGGTATTTCAGCCCCAGCATTTT

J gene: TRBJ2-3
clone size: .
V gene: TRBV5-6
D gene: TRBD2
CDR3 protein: CASSLVAGGTDTQYF
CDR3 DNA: TGTGCCAGCAGCTTGGTAGCGGGAGGGACAGATACGCAGTATTTT

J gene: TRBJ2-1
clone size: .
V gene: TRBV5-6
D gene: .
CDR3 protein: CASSLTQGSSYNEQFF
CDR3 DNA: TGTGCCAGCAGCTTGACGCAGGGGAGCTCCTACAATGAGCAGTTCTTC

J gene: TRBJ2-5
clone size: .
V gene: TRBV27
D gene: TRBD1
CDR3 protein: CASSKTGGAEETQYF
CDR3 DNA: TGTGCCAGCAGTAAGACAGGGGGCGCGGAAGAGACCCAGTACTTC

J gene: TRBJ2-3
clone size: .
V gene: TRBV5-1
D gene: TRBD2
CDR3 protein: CASSSRGGRTADTQYF
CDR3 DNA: TGCGCCAGCAGCTCCCGGGGGGGGCGGACTGCAGATACGCAGTATTTT

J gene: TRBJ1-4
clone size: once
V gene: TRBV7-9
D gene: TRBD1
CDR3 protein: CASSLAVGTGSEKLFF
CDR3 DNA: TGTGCCAGCAGCTTAGCCGTTGGGACAGGGAGTGAAAAACTGTTTTTT

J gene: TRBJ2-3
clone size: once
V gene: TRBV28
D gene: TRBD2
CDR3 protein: CASSLTSGGYYTQYF
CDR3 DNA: TGTGCCAGCAGTTTAACAAGCGGGGGTTATTATACGCAGTATTTT

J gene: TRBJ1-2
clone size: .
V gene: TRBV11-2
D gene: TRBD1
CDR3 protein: CASSLQQGALGYTF
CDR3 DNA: TGTGCCAGCAGCTTACAACAGGGGGCGCTTGGCTACACCTTC

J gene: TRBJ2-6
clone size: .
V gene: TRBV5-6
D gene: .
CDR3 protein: CASSLEQSSGANVLTF
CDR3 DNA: TGTGCCAGCAGCTTAGAACAGAGTTCTGGGGCCAACGTCCTGACTTTC

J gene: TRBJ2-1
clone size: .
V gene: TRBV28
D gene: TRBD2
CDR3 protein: CASSSSWREDVYEQFF
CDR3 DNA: TGTGCCAGCAGTTCGTCGTGGCGGGAGGATGTCTATGAGCAGTTCTTC

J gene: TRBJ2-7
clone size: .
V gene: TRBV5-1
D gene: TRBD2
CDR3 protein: CASSPGGLAGSYEQYF
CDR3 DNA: TGCGCCAGCAGCCCGGGGGGACTAGCGGGCTCCTACGAGCAGTACTTC

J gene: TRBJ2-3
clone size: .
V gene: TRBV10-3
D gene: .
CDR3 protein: CAISESTQRTQYTLTDTQYF
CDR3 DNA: TGTGCCATCAGTGAGTCGACTCAAAGGACACAATACACCCTCACAGATACGCAGTATTTT

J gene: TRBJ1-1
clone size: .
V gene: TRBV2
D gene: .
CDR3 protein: CASGGDWGETEAFF
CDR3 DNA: TGTGCCAGCGGGGGGGATTGGGGAGAAACTGAAGCTTTCTTT

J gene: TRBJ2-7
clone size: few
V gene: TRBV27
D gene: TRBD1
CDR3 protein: CASSLPGTGAHEQYF
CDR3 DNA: TGTGCCAGCAGTTTACCGGGGACAGGGGCCCACGAGCAGTACTTC

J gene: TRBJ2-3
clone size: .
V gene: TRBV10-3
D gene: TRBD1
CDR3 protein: CAISEFNLGQGPDTQYF
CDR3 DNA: TGTGCCATCAGTGAGTTTAATCTAGGACAGGGCCCCGATACGCAGTATTTT

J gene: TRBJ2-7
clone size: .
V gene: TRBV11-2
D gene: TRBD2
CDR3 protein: CASSLEGGYEQYF
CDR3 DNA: TGTGCCAGCAGCTTAGAGGGGGGGTACGAGCAGTACTTC

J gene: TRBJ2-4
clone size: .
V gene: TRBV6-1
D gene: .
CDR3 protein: CASSEATAWGIQYF
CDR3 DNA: TGTGCCAGCAGTGAGGCGACAGCTTGGGGCATTCAGTACTTC

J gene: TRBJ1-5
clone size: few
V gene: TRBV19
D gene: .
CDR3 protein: CASSVGQSHQPQHF
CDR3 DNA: TGTGCCAGTAGTGTGGGACAATCTCATCAGCCCCAGCATTTT

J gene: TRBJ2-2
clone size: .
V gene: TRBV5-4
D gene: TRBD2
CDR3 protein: CASSYQLADTGELFF
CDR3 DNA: TGTGCCAGCAGCTATCAACTAGCGGACACCGGGGAGCTGTTTTTT

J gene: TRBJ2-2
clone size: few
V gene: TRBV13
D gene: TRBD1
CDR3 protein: CASSLGQGSTGELFF
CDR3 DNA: TGTGCCAGCAGCCTCGGACAGGGGAGCACCGGGGAGCTGTTTTTT

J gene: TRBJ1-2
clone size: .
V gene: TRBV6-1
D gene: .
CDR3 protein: CASSGQANNYGYTF
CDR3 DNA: TGTGCCAGCAGTGGACAGGCGAATAACTATGGCTACACCTTC

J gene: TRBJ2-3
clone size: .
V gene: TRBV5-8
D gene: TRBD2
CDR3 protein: CASSLFSGSGPDTQYF
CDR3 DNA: TGTGCCAGCAGCTTGTTTAGCGGGAGTGGGCCAGATACGCAGTATTTT

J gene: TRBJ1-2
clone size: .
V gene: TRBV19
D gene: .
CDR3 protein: CASSIYSNYGYTF
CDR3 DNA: TGTGCCAGTAGTATCTACAGTAACTATGGCTACACCTTC

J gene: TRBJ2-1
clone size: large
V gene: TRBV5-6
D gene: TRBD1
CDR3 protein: CASSLGDRGYNEQFF
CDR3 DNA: TGTGCCAGCAGCTTGGGGGACAGGGGATACAATGAGCAGTTCTTC

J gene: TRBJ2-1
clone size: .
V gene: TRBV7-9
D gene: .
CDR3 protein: CASSLLGGEQFF
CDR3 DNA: TGTGCCAGCAGCTTACTAGGAGGTGAGCAGTTCTTC

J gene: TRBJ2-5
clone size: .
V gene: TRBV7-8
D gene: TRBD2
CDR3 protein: CASSSAWTSGSPETQYF
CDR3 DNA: TGTGCCAGCAGCTCCGCTTGGACTAGCGGGAGTCCAGAGACCCAGTACTTC

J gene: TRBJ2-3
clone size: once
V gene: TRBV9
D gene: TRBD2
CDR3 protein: CASSPRSLGLATDTQYF
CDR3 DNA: TGTGCCAGCAGCCCCAGGTCCTTGGGACTAGCAACAGATACGCAGTATTTT

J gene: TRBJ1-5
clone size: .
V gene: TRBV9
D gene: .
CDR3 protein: CASSVEGEDQPQHF
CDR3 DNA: TGTGCCAGCAGCGTAGAAGGGGAGGATCAGCCCCAGCATTTT

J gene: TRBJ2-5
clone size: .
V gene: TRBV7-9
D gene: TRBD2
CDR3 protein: CASSLGAGGPETQYF
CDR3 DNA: TGTGCCAGCAGCTTAGGAGCGGGAGGGCCGGAGACCCAGTACTTC

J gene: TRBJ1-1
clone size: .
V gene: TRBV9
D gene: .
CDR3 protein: CASSVQMDSGTEAFF
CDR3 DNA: TGTGCCAGCAGCGTACAAATGGACAGCGGCACTGAAGCTTTCTTT

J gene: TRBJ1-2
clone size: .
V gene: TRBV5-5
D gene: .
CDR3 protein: CASSLWGDRFYGYTF
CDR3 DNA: TGTGCCAGCAGCTTATGGGGGGACCGCTTCTATGGCTACACCTTC

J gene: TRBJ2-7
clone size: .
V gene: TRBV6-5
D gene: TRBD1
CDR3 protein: CASSQGQGGSYEQYF
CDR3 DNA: TGTGCCAGCAGTCAGGGACAGGGAGGTTCCTACGAGCAGTACTTC

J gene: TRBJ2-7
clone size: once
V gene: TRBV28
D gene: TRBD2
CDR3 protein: CASSFRLAGDEQYF
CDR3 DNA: TGTGCCAGCAGTTTTAGGCTAGCGGGAGACGAGCAGTACTTC

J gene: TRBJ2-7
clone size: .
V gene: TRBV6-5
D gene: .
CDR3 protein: CASSYKAPGSIYEQYF
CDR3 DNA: TGTGCCAGCAGTTACAAAGCGCCAGGGTCTATTTACGAGCAGTACTTC

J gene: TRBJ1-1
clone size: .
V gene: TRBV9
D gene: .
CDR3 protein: CASSVVLHRRNTEAFF
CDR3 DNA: TGTGCCAGCAGCGTAGTTTTGCACAGGCGGAACACTGAAGCTTTCTTT

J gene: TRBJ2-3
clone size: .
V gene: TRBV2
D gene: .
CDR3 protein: CASSESGAGTDTQYF
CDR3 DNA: TGTGCCAGCAGTGAATCTGGGGCTGGCACAGATACGCAGTATTTT

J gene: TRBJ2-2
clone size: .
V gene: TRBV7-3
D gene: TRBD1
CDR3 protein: CASSQGAGELFF
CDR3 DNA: TGTGCCAGCAGCCAGGGGGCCGGGGAGCTGTTTTTT

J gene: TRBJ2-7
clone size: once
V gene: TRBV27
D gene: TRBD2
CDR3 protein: CASSPGLAGVYEQYF
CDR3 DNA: TGTGCCAGCAGTCCGGGACTAGCGGGAGTCTACGAGCAGTACTTC

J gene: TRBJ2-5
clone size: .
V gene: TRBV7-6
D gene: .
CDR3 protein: CASSPGSGETQYF
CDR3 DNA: TGTGCCAGCAGCCCAGGGTCGGGAGAGACCCAGTACTTC